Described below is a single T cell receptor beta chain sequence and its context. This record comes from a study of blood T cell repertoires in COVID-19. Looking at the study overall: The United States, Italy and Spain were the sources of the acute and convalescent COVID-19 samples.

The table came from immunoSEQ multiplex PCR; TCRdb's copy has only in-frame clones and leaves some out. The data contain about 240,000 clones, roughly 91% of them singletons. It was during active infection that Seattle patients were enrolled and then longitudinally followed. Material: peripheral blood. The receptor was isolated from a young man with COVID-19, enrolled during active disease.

The CDR3 sequence: CATSRDQNTEAFF. The CDR3 DNA reads as TGTGCCACCAGCAGAGACCAGAACACTGAAGCTTTCTTT. The gene calls are TRBV15 and TRBJ1-1; no clear D gene. Germline V CDR1 and CDR2: LNHNV, YYDKDF (reference sequence). This CDR3 spans 13 amino acids. V gave up 0 bases and J gave up 1 base, with 3 bases separating them. Using reference TRBV15 and TRBJ1-1 for the parts outside the CDR3, the full variable domain is DAMVIQNPRYQVTQFGKPVTLSCSQTLNHNVMYWYQQKSSQAPKLLFHYYDKDFNNEADTPDNFQSRRPNTSFCFLDIRSPGLGDTAMYLCATSRDQNTEAFFGQGTRLTVV.